One sample yielded the 8 T cell receptor beta chains listed below, sequenced in a study of T cells in Graves' hyperthyroidism and ophthalmopathy. Amplified regions were TCR beta CDR3 sequences from RNA transcripts. When the TCR CDR3 underwent first-round RT-PCR, the HTBI primer set was used. MiXCR, applied by TCRdb to the multiplex PCR reads, yields one record per CDR3 protein. In the table there are about 400,000 distinct CDR3 sequences, roughly 13% of which are singletons. Sequencing was carried out using blood. These receptors all come from a woman aged 18 to 35 with Graves' hyperthyroidism.

CDR3 DNA: TGTGCCAGCAGCCTACAGACTAACTATGGCTACACCTTC. Encoded protein: CASSLQTNYGYTF. The rearrangement uses TRBV9 and TRBJ1-2, with D unresolved. The CDR3 extends over 13 amino acids. Germline V gene lookup returns CDR1 SGDLS and CDR2 YYNGEE. Trimming left V 4 bases short and J 0 bases short, with 7 bases between.

This clonotype has a handful of counts. The chain joins TRBV2 to TRBJ2-2, with D perhaps TRBD1 or TRBD2 (8 bases each). The CDR3 spans 15 residues. Germline values: CDR1 SNHLY, CDR2 FYNNEI. With 6 bases removed from V and 7 bases from J, the gap between germline ends came to 18 bases. The CDR3 sequence is CASSGGGTGYGELFF. The DNA for the CDR3 is TGTGCCAGCAGCGGGGGGGGGACAGGTTACGGGGAGCTGTTTTTT.

This clonotype showed up many times. V gene TRBV10-3 combines with J gene TRBJ2-3; 8 bases map to TRBD2. CDR3 length: 12 residues. The germline V gene encodes CDR1 ENHRY and CDR2 SYGVKD. Losses at the gene ends were 10 bases for V and 7 bases for J; bases not matched to a gene: 7. CDR3 region: CASGTSEYTQYF. Here the CDR3 DNA reads TGTGCCAGCGGGACTAGTGAATATACGCAGTATTTT.

This clonotype was counted at least ten times. The chain is built from TRBV11-2 and TRBJ2-7, with 8 positions matching TRBD1. CDR3 size: 16 residues. Per the germline V gene, CDR1 is SGHAT and CDR2 is FQNNGV. V lost 5 bases and J lost 2; bases outside the gene matches: 11. Written as DNA, the CDR3 is TGTGCCAGCAGCCGACGATTTGACAGGGGCACCTACGAGCAGTACTTC. It encodes CASSRRFDRGTYEQYF.

This clonotype came up a few times. The rearrangement uses TRBV6-1 and TRBJ2-5, with D possibly TRBD2 on 7 matching bases. V lost 5 bases to trimming and J lost 7 bases, with 20 bases between them. Per the germline V gene, CDR1 is MNHNS and CDR2 is SASEGT. CDR3 length equals 15 residues. As DNA, the CDR3 is TGTGCCAGCAGTCCGCACCTGCGGGGGCGGTGGACCCAGTACTTC. Amino acid sequence: CASSPHLRGRWTQYF.

J is TRBJ2-4 and V is TRBV12-3 or TRBV12-4; D gene uncertain. V dropped 0 bases and J dropped 1 base, with 10 bases sitting between them. This CDR3 comprises 16 residues. The CDR3, as DNA: TGTGCCAGCAGTTTAGCGGGCGTTGCCGCCAAAAACATTCAGTACTTC. It encodes CASSLAGVAAKNIQYF.

This clonotype was seen many times. V is TRBV6-1 and J is TRBJ2-7; D is undetermined. V lost 5 bases and J 5 bases, leaving 10 bases between the germline ends. This CDR3 has 12 residues. The germline CDR1 and CDR2 sequences are MNHNS and SASEGT. The CDR3 here is CASSPSGDEQYF. The CDR3 DNA follows: TGTGCCAGCAGTCCAAGTGGGGACGAGCAGTACTTC.

In this sample, this clonotype turned up many times. The rearrangement links TRBV28 to TRBJ2-7; 9 nucleotides line up with TRBD2. CDR1 is MDHEN and CDR2 is SYDVKM in the germline V gene. This CDR3 spans 16 amino acids. V shed 5 bases, J shed 1 base, and the junction held 9 bases outside the gene matches. CDR3 sequence (DNA): TGTGCCAGCAGTCTGGCCGGGACTAGCACGTCCTACGAGCAGTACTTC. Translated, it gives CASSLAGTSTSYEQYF.